The 23 T cell receptor beta chains in this list originate from one sample, sequenced in a study of CD8 T cells in ankylosing spondylitis (dated by TCRdb to 2017 to 2019). Results and caveats for the whole study, not just this receptor: A TCR beta motif made up of several highly homologous amino acid variants appeared to be characteristic of blood from ankylosing spondylitis patients.

Their cognate antigens are unknown. Libraries were made using 5' RACE. The sequencer listed for this sample is Illumina HiSeq 2500. TCRdb passed the public sequencing reads through fastp at Q25 and MiXCR, retaining productive beta sequences. One record per CDR3 amino acid sequence lists the most common genes and DNA. This sample gives around 94,000 distinct CDR3 sequences in total; roughly 8.5% of them show up just once. Over 25% of the sample goes to the ten largest clones. What was sequenced was blood, either unsorted or a sorted T cell fraction (not recorded which). The receptors were sampled from a male donor with ankylosing spondylitis.

This clonotype was counted ten times or more. The J gene is TRBJ2-7, the V gene TRBV2; D not resolved. The V end was cut by 11 bases, the J end by 4 bases, with 24 bases between. Germline assignment: CDR1 SNHLY and CDR2 FYNNEI. The CDR3 is 15 residues long. CDR3 DNA sequence: TGTGCCGCTCGCCAAGCATCTTCCCCCGCATACGAGCAGTACGTC. This codes for CAARQASSPAYEQYV.

V usage is TRBV7-9 and J usage is TRBJ2-2; no reliable D call. V gave up 3 bases and J gave up 3 bases, with 8 bases separating them. Germline V gene data show CDR1 as SEHNR and CDR2 as FQNEAQ (reference sequence). The CDR3 is made up of 14 amino acids. The CDR3 region is CASSFGSYTGELFF. CDR3 DNA: TGTGCCAGCAGCTTTGGGTCATACACCGGGGAGCTGTTTTTT.

The chain links TRBV5-1 to TRBJ2-7, with D possibly matching TRBD1 (6 bases). Trimming left V 4 bases short and J 0 bases short, with 14 bases between. Germline CDR1 is SGHRS and CDR2 is YFSETQ. This CDR3 region has 15 residues. The CDR3 DNA reads TGCGCCAGCAGCCCGGACAGCCAGAGCTCCTACGAGCAGTACTTC. This translates into CASSPDSQSSYEQYF.

Many counts were recorded for this clonotype. The rearrangement joins TRBV11-2 to TRBJ1-2; D not resolved. This CDR3 is 14 amino acids long. Deletions cut 1 base from V and 5 bases from J, with 11 bases between. Germline V gives CDR1 SGHAT, CDR2 FQNNGV. The CDR3 here is CASSLVSRTYGYTF. CDR3 nucleotide sequence: TGTGCCAGCAGCTTAGTGAGCAGGACGTATGGCTACACCTTC.

This clonotype came up a few times. The chain carries TRBV3-1 and TRBJ1-2; D is perhaps TRBD1 (6 bases). The CDR3 spans 15 residues. Trimming pared 4 bases from V and 4 bases from J, leaving 16 bases between. CDR1 is LGHDT, CDR2 YNNKEL, per germline (reference sequence). CDR3 bases: TGTGCCAGCAGCCCAGAGCCTACAGGGAGCTATGGCTACACCTTC. Translated: CASSPEPTGSYGYTF.

The chain employs TRBV2 and TRBJ2-2; TRBD2 might be the D (6 bases). With 1 base removed from V and 1 base from J, the gap between germline ends came to 13 bases. The CDR3 consists of 17 residues. CDR1 and CDR2 (germline): SNHLY, FYNNEI. The CDR3 is CASSEEMGGKNTGELFF. CDR3 nucleotide sequence: TGTGCCAGCAGTGAAGAGATGGGCGGGAAGAACACCGGGGAGCTGTTTTTT.

The rearrangement links TRBV7-8 to TRBJ2-7, with 8 bases identical to TRBD2. In germline, CDR1 is SGHVS, CDR2 FQNEAQ. There are 16 residues in the CDR3. V lost 4 bases to trimming and J lost 4 bases; unmatched junction nucleotides: 12. CDR3 sequence reads: CASSSHGGEGPYEQYF. The CDR3 DNA sequence: TGTGCCAGCAGCTCCCACGGGGGGGAGGGCCCATACGAGCAGTACTTC.

This clonotype was counted between two and nine times. This sequence joins TRBV15 and TRBJ2-3, with 9 positions matching TRBD2. Trimming at V came to 6 bases and at J to 2 bases, leaving 15 bases not matched to a gene. This CDR3 contains 18 residues. CDR1 and CDR2 from the germline V gene are LNHNV and YYDKDF (reference sequence). The CDR3 region has the DNA TGTGCCACCAGACCGGGGACTAGCATAGGGGCACACACAGATACGCAGTATTTT. Its protein is CATRPGTSIGAHTDTQYF.

J is TRBJ2-1 and V is TRBV27; possible D gene TRBD1, 6 bases. Trimming shortened V by 3 bases and J by 6 bases, and 9 bases separated the two germline ends. Germline CDR1 MNHEY, CDR2 SMNVEV (reference sequence). The CDR3 loop spans 13 amino acids. CDR3 sequence: CASSFDRRNEQFF. The CDR3 DNA reads TGTGCCAGCAGTTTCGACAGGCGCAATGAGCAGTTCTTC.

Ten or more counts support this clonotype. The rearrangement uses TRBV20-1 and TRBJ2-1, with 9 bases aligning to TRBD1. This CDR3 is 21 amino acids long. From germline, CDR1 is DFQATT and CDR2 SNEGSKA (reference sequence). V shed 0 bases, J shed 4 bases, and the junction held 22 bases outside the gene matches. CDR3 sequence: CSARDQLVGTGSRPDYNEQFF. CDR3 bases: TGCAGTGCTAGAGATCAACTGGTCGGGACAGGGTCCAGGCCTGATTACAATGAGCAGTTCTTC.

The chain combines TRBV1 with TRBJ1-5; TRBD1, the D gene given by the table, was not confirmed from the DNA. TRBV1 represents a pseudogene. The CDR3 has 16 residues. The chain's CDR3 is CTSLQTGGNSNQPQHF. In DNA form, the CDR3 reads TGCACCAGCCTCCAGACAGGCGGCAATAGCAATCAGCCCCAGCATTTT.

This clonotype was counted a few times. The rearrangement uses TRBV7-8 and TRBJ2-3; D is undetermined. The CDR3 length is 13 residues. Deletions cut 5 bases from V and 4 bases from J, with 10 bases between. The germline gives CDR1 SGHVS, CDR2 FQNEAQ. CDR3 amino acids: CASSPRDSDTQYF. The CDR3 coding sequence is TGTGCCAGCAGCCCGAGAGATTCAGATACGCAGTATTTT.

The sample holds many counts of this clonotype. This sequence joins TRBV15 and TRBJ2-1; the D is unclear. Between the trimmed V and J ends, which lost 7 bases and 6 bases, there was a span of 7 bases. The germline CDR1 and CDR2 sequences are LNHNV and YYDKDF (reference sequence). The CDR3 loop spans 11 amino acids. As DNA, the CDR3 is TGTGCCACCACGGGCGGCAATGAGCAGTTCTTC. Translating gives CATTGGNEQFF.

V usage is TRBV5-5 and J usage is TRBJ2-1, with D unclear. V lost 1 base and J 0 bases, leaving 11 bases between the germline ends. Germline V gives CDR1 SGHKS, CDR2 YYEKEE (reference sequence). The CDR3 runs to 16 residues. The CDR3, as DNA: TGTGCCAGCAGCTTGTGGCGGACCAGCTCCTACAATGAGCAGTTCTTC. This translates into CASSLWRTSSYNEQFF. Supplemented by reference TRBV5-5 and TRBJ2-1, the full variable domain reads DAGVTQSPTHLIKTRGQQVTLRCSPISGHKSVSWYQQVLGQGPQFIFQYYEKEERGRGNFPDRFSARQFPNYSSELNVNALLLGDSALYLCASSLWRTSSYNEQFFGPGTRLTVL.

This clonotype showed up just a few times. The chain joins TRBV5-1 to TRBJ1-1, with D possibly TRBD1 on 5 matching bases. The CDR3 sequence is 15 residues long. V lost 5 bases, J lost 4 bases, and 18 bases lay in between. Germline lookup yields CDR1 SGHRS and CDR2 YFSETQ. The CDR3 loop is CASSHIQGRITEAFF. The CDR3 DNA reads TGCGCCAGCAGTCACATTCAGGGAAGGATCACTGAAGCTTTCTTT.

Ten or more counts support this clonotype. The chain is built from TRBV20-1 and TRBJ2-5; D could derive from TRBD1 or TRBD2 (5 bases each). The germline CDR1 and CDR2 sequences are DFQATT and SNEGSKA (reference sequence). The CDR3 has 14 amino acids. Trimming stripped 1 base from V and 5 bases from J, with 14 bases between. CDR3 protein: CSARGDEVRETQYF. CDR3 in DNA: TGCAGTGCTAGAGGGGACGAGGTTAGGGAGACCCAGTACTTC.

This clonotype was found many times. This rearrangement joins TRBV27 to TRBJ2-5, with 7 bases fitting TRBD1. The V gene end was trimmed by 3 bases and the J gene end by 0 bases; junction bases not matched to a gene: 4. Germline V gene data show CDR1 as MNHEY and CDR2 as SMNVEV (reference sequence). There are 15 residues in the CDR3. The CDR3 region is CASSFWGQNQETQYF. The CDR3 bases are TGTGCCAGCAGTTTTTGGGGACAGAACCAAGAGACCCAGTACTTC.

This clonotype has at least ten counts. The rearrangement links TRBV5-5 to TRBJ2-2, with D uncertain. The CDR3 has 14 amino acids. CDR1 is SGHKS and CDR2 is YYEKEE in the germline V gene (reference sequence). Deletions cut 7 bases from V and 0 bases from J, with 10 bases between. CDR3 protein: CASSMGSNTGELFF. The CDR3 DNA sequence: TGTGCCAGCTCCATGGGGTCGAACACCGGGGAGCTGTTTTTT.

This clonotype was recorded many times. The chain is built from TRBV7-8 and TRBJ2-2, with TRBD2 identical over 12 bases. Germline V gene lookup returns CDR1 SGHVS and CDR2 FQNEAQ. The CDR3 length is 17 residues. Unmatched junction bases numbered 8, after V lost 5 bases and J lost 4 bases. CDR3 sequence (DNA): TGTGCCAGCAGCCCTATGACTAGCGGGGGATTCACCGGGGAGCTGTTTTTT. Its protein product is CASSPMTSGGFTGELFF.

This clonotype was detected ten times or more. The gene calls are TRBV7-2 and TRBJ2-7; D possibly corresponds to TRBD1 (6 bases). This CDR3 is 13 amino acids long. CDR1 and CDR2 (germline): SGHTA, FQGNSA. V gave up 6 bases and J gave up 3 bases, with 12 bases separating them. The CDR3 loop is CASRPGHLYEQYF. The CDR3 nucleotides are TGTGCCAGCAGGCCGGGACACCTCTACGAGCAGTACTTC.

J is TRBJ2-3 and V is TRBV12-3 or TRBV12-4; a possible D gene is TRBD2 (7 bases). The CDR3 sequence is 15 residues long. Trimming took 5 bases from V and 1 from J, leaving 13 bases between them. CDR3 sequence: CASSPRGGGTDTQYF. The CDR3 coding sequence is TGTGCCAGCAGTCCCAGGGGAGGGGGCACAGATACGCAGTATTTT.

This clonotype appeared many times. V usage is TRBV10-3 and J usage is TRBJ1-2, with 9 bases that match TRBD1. J lost 8 bases, V lost 2 bases, and 6 bases had no gene match. Germline V gene data show CDR1 as ENHRY and CDR2 as SYGVKD. The CDR3 sequence is 14 residues long. CDR3: CAISERTGAVGYTF. In DNA, the CDR3 is TGTGCCATCAGTGAGAGGACAGGGGCCGTCGGCTACACCTTC.

There are many counts of this clonotype. The rearrangement joins TRBV5-6 to TRBJ1-5; unclear D gene. V lost 2 bases and J 3 bases, leaving 9 bases between the germline ends. The germline V gene has CDR1 SGHDT and CDR2 YYEEEE. The length of the CDR3 is 14 residues. The CDR3 bases are TGTGCCAGCAGCTTTTCTGGTTTCAATCAGCCCCAGCATTTT. This encodes CASSFSGFNQPQHF.